This T cell receptor (beta chain) derives from a study of blood T cell repertoires in COVID-19. Study summary: Italy, Spain and the United States were the sources of the convalescent and acute COVID-19 samples.

As originally analysed: Researchers report that nucleated cell counts were estimated from reference gene primer amplification. Sequencing used immunoSEQ multiplex PCR; TCRdb keeps in-frame clones, though not all of them. Clone size and V and J calls were adopted from that table, with D and trimming inferred from the DNA. The sample lists about 190,000 clones, 80% to 95% seen once, with approximately 0.5% in the top ten. A remark on this clone: Other nucleotide sequences from this sample produce the same CDR3.

CDR3 length: 15 amino acids. The V gene lost 1 base and the J gene lost 4 bases, with 11 bases spanning the gap. In germline, CDR1 is MDHEN, CDR2 SYDVKM. Sequences were obtained from peripheral blood. The V gene is TRBV28, the J gene TRBJ1-5, with D possibly TRBD1 on 6 matching bases. This clonotype was obtained from a man in his forties or fifties with acute or convalescent COVID-19. The CDR3 reads CASSLSQGGNQPQHF. CDR3 DNA sequence: TGTGCCAGCAGTTTATCACAGGGAGGGAATCAGCCCCAGCATTTT.